This T cell receptor (beta chain) appears in the sequencing data of a study of response to subunit inactivated influenza vaccine. V lost 2 bases and J lost 3, with 15 bases in between. Germline V gene data show CDR1 as SGHNT and CDR2 as YYREEE (reference sequence). This CDR3 has 17 amino acids. Regarding the study as a whole: Researchers suggested that each seasonal influenza vaccination recruits few new T cells.

Details on this clonotype: The antigen is not known.

TCRdb used MiXCR to reprocess the RT-PCR reads, holding one entry per CDR3 protein. The sample has 800,000 or so distinct CDR3 sequences, around 20% seen once. This chain uses TRBV5-4 with TRBJ2-6, with a tentative D call TRBD1 (6 bases). This sequence was found in a man aged 45-65 years who received an inactivated influenza vaccine. The source was PBMCs from blood, collected about 5 days after vaccination. DNA for the CDR3: TGTGCCAGCAGCTTCGGAGGACAGTTTAGTGGGGCCAACGTCCTGACTTTC. It specifies CASSFGGQFSGANVLTF.